The present T cell receptor (beta chain) was sequenced within a study of CD8+ T cells in alopecia areata. The authors extracted RNA and reverse transcribed it into cDNA as the sequencing template. Only in-frame clones appear in the TCRdb table, and some are missing; sequencing was by immunoSEQ multiplex PCR. The sample has approximately 170,000 clones, approximately 57% seen once. Treatment meaning: oral pan-JAK inhibitor, 5-10 mg twice daily. This clone was observed a few times. The CDR3 is 15 amino acids. CDR1 and CDR2 (germline): SGHDT, YYEEEE. V lost 2 bases to trimming and J lost 2 bases, with 11 bases between them.

This rearrangement joins TRBV5-6 to TRBJ1-5; D is unclear. Sequences were derived from CD4+ T cells sorted from blood, sampled at week 24, from a patient treated with tofacitinib. The TCR originated in a human donor with alopecia areata. CDR3 amino acids: CASSFLGNGNQPQHF. The CDR3 coding sequence is TGTGCCAGCAGCTTCCTCGGAAATGGCAATCAGCCCCAGCATTTT.